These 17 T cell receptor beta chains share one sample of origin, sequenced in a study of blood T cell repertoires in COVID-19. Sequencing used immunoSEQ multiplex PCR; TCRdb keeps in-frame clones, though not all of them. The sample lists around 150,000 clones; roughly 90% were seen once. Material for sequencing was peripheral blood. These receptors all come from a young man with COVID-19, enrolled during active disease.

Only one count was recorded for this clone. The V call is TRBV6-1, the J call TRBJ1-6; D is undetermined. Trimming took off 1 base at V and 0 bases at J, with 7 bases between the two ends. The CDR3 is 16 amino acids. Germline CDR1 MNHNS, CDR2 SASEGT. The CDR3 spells CASSEVRSSYNSPLHF. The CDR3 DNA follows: TGTGCCAGCAGTGAAGTGAGGAGCTCCTATAATTCACCCCTCCACTTT.

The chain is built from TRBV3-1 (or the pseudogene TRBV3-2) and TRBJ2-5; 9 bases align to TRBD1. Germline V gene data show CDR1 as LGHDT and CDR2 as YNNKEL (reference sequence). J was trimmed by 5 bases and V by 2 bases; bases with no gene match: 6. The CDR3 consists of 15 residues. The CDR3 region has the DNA TGTGCCAGCAGCCAAACGGGACAGGGTAGGGAGACCCAGTACTTC. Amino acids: CASSQTGQGRETQYF.

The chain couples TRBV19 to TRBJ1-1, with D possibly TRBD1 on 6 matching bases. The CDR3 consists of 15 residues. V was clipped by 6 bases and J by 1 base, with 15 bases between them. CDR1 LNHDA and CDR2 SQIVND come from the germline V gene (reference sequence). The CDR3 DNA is TGTGCCAGTAGCTCCGGGACAAAACCGAACACTGAAGCTTTCTTT. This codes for CASSSGTKPNTEAFF.

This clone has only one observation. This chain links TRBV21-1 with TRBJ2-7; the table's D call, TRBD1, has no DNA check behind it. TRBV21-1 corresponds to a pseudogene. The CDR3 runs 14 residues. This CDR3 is CASSTGQGGHEQYF. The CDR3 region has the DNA TGTGCCAGCAGCACCGGACAGGGTGGGCACGAGCAGTACTTC.

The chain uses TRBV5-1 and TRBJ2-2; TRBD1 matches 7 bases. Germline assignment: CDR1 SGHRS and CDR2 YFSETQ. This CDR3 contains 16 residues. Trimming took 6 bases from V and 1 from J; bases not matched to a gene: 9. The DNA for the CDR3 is TGCGCCAGCACACAAACCGGGACAGTGAACACCGGGGAGCTGTTTTTT. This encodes CASTQTGTVNTGELFF.

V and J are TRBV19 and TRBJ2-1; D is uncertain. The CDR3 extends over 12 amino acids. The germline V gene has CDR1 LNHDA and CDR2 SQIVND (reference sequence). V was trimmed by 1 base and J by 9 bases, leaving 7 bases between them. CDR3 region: CASSIVSGEQFF. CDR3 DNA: TGTGCCAGTAGTATAGTTAGTGGTGAGCAGTTCTTC.

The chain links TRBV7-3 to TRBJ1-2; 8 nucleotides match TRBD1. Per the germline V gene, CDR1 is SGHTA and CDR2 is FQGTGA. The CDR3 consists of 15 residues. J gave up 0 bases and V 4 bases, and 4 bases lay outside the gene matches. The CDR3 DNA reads TGTGCCAGCAGCTCCTCGGACAGGGCTAACTATGGCTACACCTTC. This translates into CASSSSDRANYGYTF.

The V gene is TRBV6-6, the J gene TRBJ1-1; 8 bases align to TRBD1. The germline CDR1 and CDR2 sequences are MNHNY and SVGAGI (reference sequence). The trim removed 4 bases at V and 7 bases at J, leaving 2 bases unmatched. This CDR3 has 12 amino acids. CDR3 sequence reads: CASSSGQGEAFF. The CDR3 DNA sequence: TGTGCCAGCAGTTCTGGACAGGGTGAAGCTTTCTTT.

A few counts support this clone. Here the CDR3 DNA reads TGTGCCAGCAGCCAACAGTGGGATGAGCAGTTCTTC. It translates to CASSQQWDEQFF. J is TRBJ2-1 and V is TRBV7-9; D gene unclear. V lost 5 bases and J lost 8, with 10 bases in between. The CDR3 consists of 12 residues. Germline loops: CDR1 SEHNR, CDR2 FQNEAQ (reference sequence).

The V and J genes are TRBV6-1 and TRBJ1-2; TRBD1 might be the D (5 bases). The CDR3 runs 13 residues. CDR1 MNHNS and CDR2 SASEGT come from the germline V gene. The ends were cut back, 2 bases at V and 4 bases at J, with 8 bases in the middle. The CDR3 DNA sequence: TGTGCCAGCAGTGAAACAGGACCCTATGGCTACACCTTC. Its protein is CASSETGPYGYTF.

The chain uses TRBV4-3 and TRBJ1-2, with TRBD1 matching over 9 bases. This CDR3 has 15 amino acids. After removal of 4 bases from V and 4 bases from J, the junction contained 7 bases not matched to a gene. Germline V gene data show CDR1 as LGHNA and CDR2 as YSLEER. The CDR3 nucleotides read TGCGCCAGCAGCCCCACGGACAGGGGAAGCTATGGCTACACCTTC. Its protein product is CASSPTDRGSYGYTF.

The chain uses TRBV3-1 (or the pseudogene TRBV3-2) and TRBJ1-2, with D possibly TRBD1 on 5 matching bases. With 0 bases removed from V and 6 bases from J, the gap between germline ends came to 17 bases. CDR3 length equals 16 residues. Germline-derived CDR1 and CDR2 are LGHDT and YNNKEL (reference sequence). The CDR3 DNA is TGTGCCAGCAGCCAAGATTGGACGGCCTCAGGGAATGGCTACACCTTC. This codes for CASSQDWTASGNGYTF.

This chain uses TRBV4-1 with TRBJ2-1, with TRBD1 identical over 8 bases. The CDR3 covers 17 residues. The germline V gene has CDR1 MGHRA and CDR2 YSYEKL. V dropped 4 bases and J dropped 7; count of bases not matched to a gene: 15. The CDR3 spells CASSPGQARRVVNEQFF. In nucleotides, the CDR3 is TGCGCCAGCAGCCCGGGACAGGCGAGGCGGGTTGTAAATGAGCAGTTCTTC.

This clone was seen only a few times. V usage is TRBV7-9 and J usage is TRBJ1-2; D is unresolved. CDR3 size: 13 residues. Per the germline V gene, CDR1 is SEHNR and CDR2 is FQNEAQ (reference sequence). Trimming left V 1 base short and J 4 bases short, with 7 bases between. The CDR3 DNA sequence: TGTGCCAGCAGCTTAGTGGGAGTCTATGGCTACACCTTC. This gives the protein CASSLVGVYGYTF.

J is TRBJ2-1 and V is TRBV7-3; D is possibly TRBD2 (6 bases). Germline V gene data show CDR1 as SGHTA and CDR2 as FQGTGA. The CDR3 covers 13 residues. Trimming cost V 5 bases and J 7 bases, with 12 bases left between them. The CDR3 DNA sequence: TGTGCCAGCAGCGCGGGGTACCTGAATGAGCAGTTCTTC. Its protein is CASSAGYLNEQFF.

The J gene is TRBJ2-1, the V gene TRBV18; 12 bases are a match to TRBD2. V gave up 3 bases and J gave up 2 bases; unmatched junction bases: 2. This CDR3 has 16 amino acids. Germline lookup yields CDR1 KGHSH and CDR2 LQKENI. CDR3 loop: CASSPLAGGPYNEQFF. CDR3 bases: TGTGCCAGCTCACCCCTAGCGGGAGGGCCCTACAATGAGCAGTTCTTC.

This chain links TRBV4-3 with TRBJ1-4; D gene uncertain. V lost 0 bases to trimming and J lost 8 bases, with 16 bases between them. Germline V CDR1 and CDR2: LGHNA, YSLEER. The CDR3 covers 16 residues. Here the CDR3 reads CASSQDGSGFREKLFF. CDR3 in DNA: TGCGCCAGCAGCCAAGATGGGTCGGGGTTTAGGGAAAAACTGTTTTTT.